These T cell receptor beta chains were read from a single sample in a study of cytomegalovirus exposure and HLA in healthy donors. Assay: immunoSEQ multiplex PCR; the TCRdb copy retains only in-frame clones and omits some. The sample comprises some 99,000 clones, 76% of which are singletons, and about 2% rests with the top ten. Sequenced material: PBMCs. Every receptor here comes from a man between 40 and 49 years old in good health and CMV-seronegative. CDR3s include the opening cysteine and the closing phenylalanine or tryptophan. Fields, in order: clone size, V gene, J gene, D gene, CDR3 length, CDR3 DNA, CDR3 protein. The D gene is left open where the match is weak. Rows give clone size only sometimes, using once, few, many, or a class for an expanded clone.

clone size: -
V gene: TRBV6-4
J gene: TRBJ2-2
D gene: -
CDR3 length: 15
CDR3 DNA: TGTGCCAGCAAGCCAGGGAATAAGAACACCGGGGAGCTGTTTTTT
CDR3 protein: CASKPGNKNTGELFF

clone size: -
V gene: TRBV6-6
J gene: TRBJ2-7
D gene: -
CDR3 length: 14
CDR3 DNA: TGTGCCAGCAGTTACGGGCGGGCAGCCTACGAGCAGTACTTC
CDR3 protein: CASSYGRAAYEQYF

clone size: once
V gene: TRBV7-8
J gene: TRBJ2-7
D gene: TRBD2
CDR3 length: 12
CDR3 DNA: TGTGCCAGCAGCAGGGTCGGGGCCCTAGCGGTCTTC
CDR3 protein: CASSRVGALAVF

clone size: few
V gene: TRBV6-1
J gene: TRBJ2-7
D gene: -
CDR3 length: 16
CDR3 DNA: TGTGCCAGCAGTGAAGTCTTGGGGAGGCACTCCTACGAGCAGTACTTC
CDR3 protein: CASSEVLGRHSYEQYF

clone size: -
V gene: TRBV7-9
J gene: TRBJ2-7
D gene: TRBD1
CDR3 length: 14
CDR3 DNA: TGTGCCAGCAGCAAGGGACAGGGGGCCGACGAGCAGTACTTC
CDR3 protein: CASSKGQGADEQYF

clone size: -
V gene: TRBV9
J gene: TRBJ2-7
D gene: -
CDR3 length: 15
CDR3 DNA: TGTGCCAGCAGCGTAGGGCCGGACAGAGACTACGAGCAGTACTTC
CDR3 protein: CASSVGPDRDYEQYF

clone size: once
V gene: TRBV11-1
J gene: TRBJ2-5
D gene: -
CDR3 length: 15
CDR3 DNA: TGTGCCAGCAGCCGTTGGAAGGAGCCAGGGGAGACCCAGTACTTC
CDR3 protein: CASSRWKEPGETQYF

clone size: -
V gene: TRBV2
J gene: TRBJ2-1
D gene: -
CDR3 length: 15
CDR3 DNA: TGTGCCAGCAGAGTAGCGGATCCAAATAACAATGAGCAGTTCTTC
CDR3 protein: CASRVADPNNNEQFF

clone size: -
V gene: TRBV28
J gene: TRBJ2-7
D gene: TRBD1
CDR3 length: 22
CDR3 DNA: TGTGCCAGCAGTTTATCCCGTATACCTCCGGGACAGGGCACGATCCACTCCTACGAGCAGTACTTC
CDR3 protein: CASSLSRIPPGQGTIHSYEQYF

clone size: -
V gene: TRBV27
J gene: TRBJ2-7
D gene: -
CDR3 length: 12
CDR3 DNA: TGTGCCAGCAGTTCCCTCACGGGTGAGCAGTACTTC
CDR3 protein: CASSSLTGEQYF

clone size: -
V gene: TRBV7-8
J gene: TRBJ1-2
D gene: -
CDR3 length: 13
CDR3 DNA: TGTGCCAGCAGCCCTCAGCGAGCCTATGGCTACACCTTC
CDR3 protein: CASSPQRAYGYTF

clone size: few
V gene: TRBV7-9
J gene: TRBJ1-1
D gene: -
CDR3 length: 13
CDR3 DNA: TGTGCCAGCAGCTTATCCCAGTATTCTGAAGCTTTCTTT
CDR3 protein: CASSLSQYSEAFF

clone size: -
V gene: TRBV28
J gene: TRBJ2-7
D gene: -
CDR3 length: 13
CDR3 DNA: TGTGCCAGCCTGAATCCACAGGGCTACGAGCAGTACTTC
CDR3 protein: CASLNPQGYEQYF

clone size: -
V gene: TRBV5-1
J gene: TRBJ2-7
D gene: -
CDR3 length: 15
CDR3 DNA: TGCGCCAGCAGCTTTATGGCGGGTAATAGTTACGAGCAGTACTTC
CDR3 protein: CASSFMAGNSYEQYF

clone size: -
V gene: TRBV4-1
J gene: TRBJ2-7
D gene: -
CDR3 length: 16
CDR3 DNA: TGCGCCAGCAGCCAAGCGTTGAGCCGAGGATCCTACGAGCAGTACTTC
CDR3 protein: CASSQALSRGSYEQYF

clone size: -
V gene: TRBV5-1
J gene: TRBJ1-2
D gene: TRBD1
CDR3 length: 15
CDR3 DNA: TGCGCCAGCAGCTATGATCCAGGGGGCGCAGGTGGCTACACCTTC
CDR3 protein: CASSYDPGGAGGYTF

clone size: -
V gene: TRBV10-1
J gene: TRBJ2-1
D gene: -
CDR3 length: 16
CDR3 DNA: TGCGCCAGCAGTGATCCGGCGGGTCCCCACGGCAATGAGCAGTTCTTC
CDR3 protein: CASSDPAGPHGNEQFF

clone size: -
V gene: TRBV6-5
J gene: TRBJ2-7
D gene: -
CDR3 length: 14
CDR3 DNA: TGTGCCAGCAGTCGTTTGATCGGTCCCGCGGGGCAGTACTTC
CDR3 protein: CASSRLIGPAGQYF

clone size: -
V gene: TRBV5-1
J gene: TRBJ1-5
D gene: -
CDR3 length: 16
CDR3 DNA: TGCGCCAGCAGCGGCGACTCACCCGGAAGCAATCAGCCCCAGCATTTT
CDR3 protein: CASSGDSPGSNQPQHF

clone size: -
V gene: TRBV7-2
J gene: TRBJ2-5
D gene: -
CDR3 length: 16
CDR3 DNA: TGTGCCAGCAGCTCCATAGGGCCCTTGGGCGGGGAGACCCAGTACTTC
CDR3 protein: CASSSIGPLGGETQYF

clone size: -
V gene: TRBV10-2
J gene: TRBJ2-7
D gene: TRBD2
CDR3 length: 15
CDR3 DNA: TGCGCCAGCAGTGGACGAGGGAGGGCCGGCAACGAGCAGTACTTC
CDR3 protein: CASSGRGRAGNEQYF

clone size: -
V gene: TRBV10-2
J gene: TRBJ2-2
D gene: -
CDR3 length: 14
CDR3 DNA: TGCGCCAGCAGTGGGGGGGCGAACACCGGGGAGCTGTTTTTT
CDR3 protein: CASSGGANTGELFF

clone size: once
V gene: TRBV27
J gene: TRBJ2-7
D gene: -
CDR3 length: 13
CDR3 DNA: TGTGCCAGCAGTTCCTATCGATTTTCCGAGCAGTACTTC
CDR3 protein: CASSSYRFSEQYF

clone size: few
V gene: TRBV23-1
J gene: TRBJ2-5
D gene: -
CDR3 length: 16
CDR3 DNA: TGCGCCAGCAGTCAGGACCGGCGGGACCTGCAAGAGACCCAGTACTTC
CDR3 protein: CASSQDRRDLQETQYF

clone size: -
V gene: TRBV15
J gene: TRBJ1-5
D gene: -
CDR3 length: 16
CDR3 DNA: TGTGCCACCAGCAGAGACCACGGTAACCGAAATCAGCCCCAGCATTTT
CDR3 protein: CATSRDHGNRNQPQHF

clone size: -
V gene: TRBV28
J gene: TRBJ1-5
D gene: TRBD1
CDR3 length: 14
CDR3 DNA: TGTGCCAGCAGTTCTCGACAGGGGGTTAGGCCCCAGCATTTT
CDR3 protein: CASSSRQGVRPQHF

clone size: -
V gene: TRBV7-2
J gene: TRBJ2-7
D gene: -
CDR3 length: 15
CDR3 DNA: TGTGCCAGCAGCCCCGTAAGAGACAGAGCCTACGAGCAGTACTTC
CDR3 protein: CASSPVRDRAYEQYF

clone size: -
V gene: TRBV30
J gene: TRBJ1-6
D gene: -
CDR3 length: 17
CDR3 DNA: TGTGCCTGGAGTGTTTATCCGAAGAGCTCCTATAATTCACCCCTCCACTTT
CDR3 protein: CAWSVYPKSSYNSPLHF

clone size: -
V gene: TRBV7-9
J gene: TRBJ1-1
D gene: TRBD1
CDR3 length: 13
CDR3 DNA: TGTGCCAGCAGCTATGCAGGGGGAACTGAAGCTTTCTTT
CDR3 protein: CASSYAGGTEAFF

clone size: once
V gene: TRBV14
J gene: TRBJ1-6
D gene: TRBD1
CDR3 length: 15
CDR3 DNA: TGTGCCAGCAGCCAAGTGATGGGACAGCGGTCACCCCTCCACTTT
CDR3 protein: CASSQVMGQRSPLHF

clone size: once
V gene: TRBV11-2
J gene: TRBJ1-1
D gene: -
CDR3 length: 15
CDR3 DNA: TGTGCCAGCAGCGGGACTTACGGTTTTGACACTGAAGCTTTCTTT
CDR3 protein: CASSGTYGFDTEAFF

clone size: -
V gene: TRBV28
J gene: TRBJ2-7
D gene: TRBD1
CDR3 length: 15
CDR3 DNA: TGTGCCAGCAGTACAACCGGGACAGCTTCCTACGAGCAGTACTTC
CDR3 protein: CASSTTGTASYEQYF

clone size: once
V gene: TRBV7-2
J gene: TRBJ2-2
D gene: -
CDR3 length: 14
CDR3 DNA: TGTGCCAGCAGCCCACGAGGGAACACCGGGGAGCTGTTTTTT
CDR3 protein: CASSPRGNTGELFF

clone size: -
V gene: TRBV7-2
J gene: TRBJ2-2
D gene: TRBD1
CDR3 length: 15
CDR3 DNA: TGTGCCAGCAGCACGAGGGGGCCAGACACCGGGGAGCTGTTTTTT
CDR3 protein: CASSTRGPDTGELFF

clone size: -
V gene: TRBV5-1
J gene: TRBJ1-2
D gene: -
CDR3 length: 15
CDR3 DNA: TGCGCCAGCAGTTTATCAACGAGGGAGGTTGCCGGCTACACCTTC
CDR3 protein: CASSLSTREVAGYTF

clone size: few
V gene: TRBV4-1
J gene: TRBJ2-2
D gene: -
CDR3 length: 14
CDR3 DNA: TGCGCCACCTCCCGGGCGGGCAGCACCGGGGAGCTGTTTTTT
CDR3 protein: CATSRAGSTGELFF

clone size: -
V gene: TRBV6-4
J gene: TRBJ1-2
D gene: TRBD1
CDR3 length: 16
CDR3 DNA: TGTGCCAGCACTCCACTCGCTGGGGGACAGGGCGGTGGCTACACCTTC
CDR3 protein: CASTPLAGGQGGGYTF

clone size: -
V gene: TRBV27
J gene: TRBJ2-7
D gene: -
CDR3 length: 9
CDR3 DNA: TGTGCCAGTATAGTCGAGCAGTACTTC
CDR3 protein: CASIVEQYF

clone size: -
V gene: TRBV5-1
J gene: TRBJ2-2
D gene: TRBD2
CDR3 length: 16
CDR3 DNA: TGCGCCAGCAGCTTGGGCACTAGCGCGAACACCGGGGAGCTGTTTTTT
CDR3 protein: CASSLGTSANTGELFF

clone size: -
V gene: TRBV7-9
J gene: TRBJ2-3
D gene: -
CDR3 length: 14
CDR3 DNA: TGTGCCATAGCGGTTACTTCTAGCACAGATACGCAGTATTTT
CDR3 protein: CAIAVTSSTDTQYF

clone size: -
V gene: TRBV7-9
J gene: TRBJ1-1
D gene: -
CDR3 length: 13
CDR3 DNA: TGTGCCAGCGGACTCGATGCGGGGACTGAAGCTTTCTTT
CDR3 protein: CASGLDAGTEAFF